The clone carrying this TCR beta chain was picked up a small number of times. Its antigen remains unidentified. V dropped 7 bases and J dropped 1 base, with 14 bases sitting between them. CDR1 is LNHDA, CDR2 SQIVND, per germline (reference sequence). The CDR3 spans 15 residues. Specified treatment: approximately nine-day PBMC culture with coronavirus spike peptide pools or control peptides (ViraFEST assay). TCRs were sequenced by ViraFEST after antigen-specific T cells had been expanded with peptide pools. At days 3 and 7, half the medium was exchanged for fresh IL-2 medium. This sample is part of a study of vaccination and CD4 T cells after COVID-19. The assay that was used to sequence DNA from cultured CD4+ T cells was the Oncomine TCR Beta short-read assay. Genomic DNA extraction was carried out from cultured CD4+ T cells. One entry per CDR3 protein, called by TCRdb with MiXCR from the PCR reads. The table includes around 9,600 distinct CDR3 sequences, under 60% detected once.

Sequenced: CD4+ T cells from blood, cultured in vitro. V gene TRBV19 combines with J gene TRBJ1-5; D ambiguous. This sequence was found in a human donor who had recovered from COVID-19. This CDR3 reads CASTLGWESNQPQHF. In DNA form, the CDR3 reads TGTGCCAGTACCCTGGGGTGGGAGAGCAATCAGCCCCAGCATTTT.